The 23 T cell receptor beta chains given below trace back to one sample, sequenced in a study of tumor and adjacent non-tumor tissue in lung cancer. The template was RNA from unsorted bulk tissue. More than 3 cm separated this lung sample from the edge of the tumor. TCRbeta libraries were built with three rounds of nested PCR, modified from ARM-PCR. Using its own MiXCR run on the multiplex PCR reads, TCRdb lists one record per CDR3 protein. This table has roughly 75,000 distinct CDR3 sequences, 65% to 75% appearing once. Sequencing input: distant non-tumor lung tissue. Source of these receptors: a woman aged 45-65 years with non-small cell lung cancer.

This clonotype was detected many times. The V call is TRBV4-1, the J call TRBJ2-5; 12 bases are shared with TRBD2. In germline, CDR1 is MGHRA, CDR2 YSYEKL. The CDR3 length is 16 residues. V was pared by 1 base and J by 7 bases, with 7 bases of the junction left unmatched. The DNA for the CDR3 is TGCGCCAGCAGCCAAGGGACTAGCGGGAAACGGGGGACCCAGTACTTC. Protein sequence: CASSQGTSGKRGTQYF.

As regards this clonotype: One end of the junction does not line up with germline, which may come from a read error. The V and J genes are TRBV28 and TRBJ1-4; D unresolved. Germline V gene sequence: CDR1 MDHEN, CDR2 SYDVKM. The CDR3 loop spans 14 amino acids. This CDR3 is CASNVGWSNDKLFF. As DNA, the CDR3 is TGTGCCAGCAACGTCGGTTGGTCTAATGACAAACTGTTTTTT.

In regard to this clonotype: One end of the junction fails to match germline, which may point to a read error. The gene calls are TRBV11-2 and TRBJ2-2; D ambiguous. The CDR3 is 15 residues long. Germline CDR1 reads SGHAT; CDR2 reads FQNNGV. The CDR3 spells CASSRQARNTGELFF. CDR3 in DNA: TGTGCGAGCAGCCGTCAGGCGAGGAACACCGGGGAGCTGTTTTTT.

This clonotype came up many times. The chain uses TRBV6-5 and TRBJ2-5, with D tentatively TRBD2 (5 bases). The CDR3 is made up of 13 amino acids. The V gene lost 5 bases and the J gene lost 5 bases, with 12 bases spanning the gap. Germline assignment: CDR1 MNHEY and CDR2 SVGAGI. The CDR3 bases are TGTGCCAGCAGTCGTGGAGGTGTGGAGACCCAGTACTTC. Translating it yields CASSRGGVETQYF.

This chain uses TRBV11-3 with TRBJ2-4, with D perhaps matching TRBD2 (5 bases). The germline V gene has CDR1 SGHNT and CDR2 YENEEA. Trimming stripped 4 bases from V and 8 bases from J, with 15 bases between. The length of the CDR3 is 14 residues. The CDR3 nucleotides are TGTGCCAGCAGCTCGGGAATTAACCTGGACATTCAGTACTTC. It encodes CASSSGINLDIQYF.

Note on this clonotype: A much bigger clone sits one base away, suggesting this may be a read error. This chain joins TRBV4-1 and TRBJ2-7; 10 bases align to TRBD1. This CDR3 has 16 residues. V lost 3 bases to trimming and J lost 6 bases; unmatched junction nucleotides: 11. Per the germline V gene, CDR1 is MGHRA and CDR2 is YSYEKL. The CDR3 DNA sequence: TGCGCCAGCAGCCATGCACCGGGACAGGGGTCGTGCGAGCAGTACTTC. As protein: CASSHAPGQGSCEQYF.

V and J are TRBV4-3 and TRBJ2-1; 8 positions agree with TRBD2. The CDR3 consists of 15 residues. The V and J ends lost 6 bases and 6 bases, in that order; junction bases with no gene match: 10. CDR1 LGHNA and CDR2 YSLEER come from the germline V gene. CDR3 DNA: TGCGCCAGCAGTCAGATAACGGGAGGGGTCAATGAGCAGTTCTTC. Translating gives CASSQITGGVNEQFF.

This clonotype was seen a few times. This chain joins TRBV7-8 and TRBJ1-4, with 9 bases fitting TRBD1. Germline CDR1 reads SGHVS; CDR2 reads FQNEAQ. V lost 2 bases and J lost 3; bases outside the gene matches: 4. The CDR3 has 16 residues. CDR3 nucleotides: TGTGCCAGCAGCTTAAAGCGGGACAGGGCTAATGAAAAACTGTTTTTT. Its translation is CASSLKRDRANEKLFF. The variable domain in full, completed from reference TRBV7-8 and TRBJ1-4, reads GAGVSQSPRYKVAKRGQDVALRCDPISGHVSLFWYQQALGQGPEFLTYFQNEAQLDKSGLPSDRFFAERPEGSVSTLKIQRTQQEDSAVYLCASSLKRDRANEKLFFGSGTQLSVL.

On this clonotype: A read error may be the cause here, since a much bigger clone is one base away. The rearrangement links TRBV29-1 to TRBJ2-5; D is tentatively TRBD1 or TRBD2 (6 bases each). This CDR3 contains 15 residues. The germline CDR1 and CDR2 sequences are SQVTM and ANQGSEA. CDR3 sequence reads: CNVVRGVTRQETQYF. As DNA, the CDR3 is TGCAACGTTGTGAGGGGGGTGACACGTCAAGAGACCCAGTACTTC.

This clonotype was counted between two and nine times. One junction end disagrees with the germline gene, perhaps due to a read error. The chain is built from TRBV11-2 and TRBJ2-3; 10 bases map to TRBD2. The CDR3 runs 14 residues. CDR1 and CDR2 (germline): SGHAT, FQNNGV. CDR3 sequence (DNA): TGTACCAGTAGCTTAATGCTAGCGGGAGAAGGGCAGTATTTT. Protein product: CTSSLMLAGEGQYF.

The table lists this clonotype with many counts. This chain uses TRBV10-2 with TRBJ2-5; D is perhaps TRBD1 (5 bases). Germline V CDR1 and CDR2: WSHSY, SAAADI. The V and J ends lost 3 bases and 1 base respectively, with 6 bases between them. This CDR3 has 13 residues. This CDR3 is CASSDRVQETQYF. The CDR3 DNA reads TGCGCCAGCAGTGACAGGGTCCAAGAGACCCAGTACTTC.

To note about this clonotype: The germline gene is not matched at one end of the junction; a read error may be the cause. The CDR3 coding sequence is TGTCCCAGCAGCTTAGGCCCGAACACTGAAGCTTTCTTT. Protein sequence: CPSSLGPNTEAFF. The chain carries TRBV7-8 and TRBJ1-1; D not certain. Per germline, CDR1 SGHVS and CDR2 FQNEAQ. The CDR3 sequence is 13 residues long.

A note on this clonotype: The junction does not match germline at one end; this may be a read error. The chain joins TRBV6-2 or TRBV6-3 to TRBJ1-2, with a weak D call TRBD1 (5 bases). CDR1 MNHEY and CDR2 SVGEGT come from the germline V gene. CDR3 length: 13 residues. CDR3 amino acids: CASSSQGTDSYAF. The CDR3 DNA reads TGTGCCAGCAGTTCTCAGGGTACGGATAGCTACGCCTTC.

About this clonotype itself: At one of its ends the junction is not consistent with the germline gene, which may arise from a read error. The rearrangement links TRBV20-1 to TRBJ2-3; D possibly uses TRBD1 or TRBD2 (6 bases each). The CDR3 runs to 11 residues. Per the germline V gene, CDR1 is DFQATT and CDR2 is SNEGSKA (reference sequence). CDR3 protein: CSATRGDTQYF. The CDR3 DNA is TGCAGTGCTACGAGGGGGGATACGCAATATTTT.

In its sample, this clonotype was seen many times. The chain couples TRBV6-5 to TRBJ2-7; tentative D call: TRBD2 (5 bases). Trimming pared 2 bases from V and 3 bases from J, leaving 8 bases between. The CDR3 is 13 amino acids. CDR1 is MNHEY, CDR2 SVGAGI, per germline. CDR3 in amino acids: CASSYRGLYEQYF. In DNA form, the CDR3 reads TGTGCCAGCAGTTACCGGGGTCTCTACGAGCAGTACTTC.

As concerns this clonotype: An end of the junction differs from the germline gene, which may be a read error. The chain employs TRBV29-1 and TRBJ2-3; D is perhaps TRBD1 or TRBD2 (5 bases each). The CDR3 loop spans 15 amino acids. Per the germline V gene, CDR1 is SQVTM and CDR2 is ANQGSEA. The CDR3 sequence: CSVARGVDVTDMQYF. CDR3 in DNA: TGCAGCGTTGCTAGGGGAGTTGATGTCACAGATATGCAGTATTTT.

As concerns this clonotype: The germline gene is not matched at one end of the junction; a read error may be the cause. The gene calls are TRBV2 and TRBJ1-5; a possible D gene is TRBD1 (5 bases). CDR1 is SNHLY, CDR2 FYNNEI, per germline. The CDR3 extends over 12 amino acids. The CDR3, as DNA: TGTGCCAGCAGTGGGGGCAATCAGCCCCAACATTTT. Protein: CASSGGNQPQHF. Using reference TRBV2 and TRBJ1-5 for the parts outside the CDR3, the full variable domain is EPEVTQTPSHQVTQMGQEVILRCVPISNHLYFYWYRQILGQKVEFLVSFYNNEISEKSEIFDDQFSVERPDGSNFTLKIRSTKLEDSAMYFCASSGGNQPQHFGDGTRLSIL.

Notes on this clonotype: One base away lies a much larger clone, so this may be a sequencing read error. The chain uses TRBV5-4 and TRBJ2-2, with 7 bases fitting TRBD2. CDR1 and CDR2 (germline): SGHNT, YYREEE (reference sequence). V dropped 1 base and J dropped 0; count of bases not matched to a gene: 12. This CDR3 comprises 19 residues. DNA of the CDR3: TGTGCCAGCAGCTTGCAGCCTAGCGGCAAAAAAGCGAACACCGGGGAGCTGTTTTTT. This gives the protein CASSLQPSGKKANTGELFF.

This clonotype came up many times. This chain uses TRBV6-1 with TRBJ2-1; 8 bases agree with TRBD1. With V trimmed by 5 bases and J by 0 bases, 3 bases remained unmatched. The CDR3 sequence is 15 residues long. Germline V gene lookup returns CDR1 MNHNS and CDR2 SASEGT. The CDR3 loop reads CASSTGGFSYNEQFF. In DNA form, the CDR3 reads TGTGCCAGCAGTACAGGGGGTTTCTCCTACAATGAGCAGTTCTTC.

With respect to this clonotype: Its ends do not fully match the called genes, so a read error is possible. V gene TRBV20-1 combines with J gene TRBJ2-7, with D possibly matching TRBD1 (6 bases). Looked up from germline, CDR1 is DFQATT and CDR2 is SNEGSKA (reference sequence). The CDR3 covers 16 residues. CDR3 in amino acids: CSVRVQGTDSSYDQYF. The CDR3 DNA is TGCAGTGTTAGAGTCCAGGGGACCGATAGCTCATACGACCAGTACTTC.

With regard to this clonotype: A much larger clonotype is one base distant, so this may be a read error. The chain joins TRBV6-2 or TRBV6-3 to TRBJ2-7; TRBD2 matches at 11 bases. The CDR3 is 15 residues long. Germline CDR1 is MNHEY and CDR2 is SVGEGT. Here the CDR3 reads CVSTLTSGSSYEQYF. DNA for the CDR3: TGTGTCAGCACCCTTACTAGCGGGAGCTCCTACGAGCAGTACTTC.

This clonotype was counted many times. The genes are TRBV6-6 and TRBJ2-6; the D gene is possibly TRBD1 (6 bases). The CDR3 is 18 amino acids. Germline loops: CDR1 MNHNY, CDR2 SVGAGI (reference sequence). V was cut by 7 bases and J by 2 bases, with 21 bases left in between. CDR3 sequence (DNA): TGTGCCAGCAAGGGGTCATTACAGGGATCTGCTGGGGCCAACGTCCTGACTTTC. This codes for CASKGSLQGSAGANVLTF.

The rearrangement links TRBV7-9 to TRBJ1-5, with TRBD1 as a possible D gene (6 bases). With 5 bases removed from V and 4 bases from J, the gap between germline ends came to 15 bases. The V gene's germline CDR1 is SEHNR and CDR2 FQNEAQ (reference sequence). This CDR3 spans 15 amino acids. For the CDR3, the DNA is TGTGCCAGCAGCCCGCTGGGGGCAGGGAATCAGCCCCAGCATTTT. Translated: CASSPLGAGNQPQHF.